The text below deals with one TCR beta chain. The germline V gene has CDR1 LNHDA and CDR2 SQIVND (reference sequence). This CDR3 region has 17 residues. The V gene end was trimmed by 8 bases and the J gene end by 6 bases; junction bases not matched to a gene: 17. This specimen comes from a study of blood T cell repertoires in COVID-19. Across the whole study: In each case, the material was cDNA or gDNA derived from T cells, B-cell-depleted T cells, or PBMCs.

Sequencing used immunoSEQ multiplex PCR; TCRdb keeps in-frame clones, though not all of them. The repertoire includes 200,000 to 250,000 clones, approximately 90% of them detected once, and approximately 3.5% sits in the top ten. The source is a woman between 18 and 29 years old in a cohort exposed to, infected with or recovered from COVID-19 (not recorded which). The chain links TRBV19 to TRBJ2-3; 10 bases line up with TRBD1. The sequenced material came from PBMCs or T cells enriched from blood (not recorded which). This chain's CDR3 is CASSNPGSGTGVDTQYF. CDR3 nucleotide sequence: TGTGCCAGTTCAAATCCGGGTTCAGGGACAGGGGTGGATACGCAGTATTTT.